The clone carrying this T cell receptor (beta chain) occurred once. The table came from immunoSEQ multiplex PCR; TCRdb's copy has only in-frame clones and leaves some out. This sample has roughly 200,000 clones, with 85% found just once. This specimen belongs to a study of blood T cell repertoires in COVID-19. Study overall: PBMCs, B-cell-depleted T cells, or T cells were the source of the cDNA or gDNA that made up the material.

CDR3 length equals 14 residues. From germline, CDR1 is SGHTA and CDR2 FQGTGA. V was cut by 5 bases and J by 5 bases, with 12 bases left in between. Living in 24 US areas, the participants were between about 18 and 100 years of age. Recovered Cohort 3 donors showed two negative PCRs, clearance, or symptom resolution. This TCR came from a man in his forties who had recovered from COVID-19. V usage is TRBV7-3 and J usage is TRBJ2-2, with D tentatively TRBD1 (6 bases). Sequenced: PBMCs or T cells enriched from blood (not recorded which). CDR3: CASSHQGSTGELFF. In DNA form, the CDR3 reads TGTGCCAGCAGCCACCAGGGGAGTACCGGGGAGCTGTTTTTT.